These T cell receptor beta chains were read from a single sample in a study of T cells in Graves' hyperthyroidism and ophthalmopathy. TCRdb used MiXCR to reprocess the multiplex PCR reads, holding one entry per CDR3 protein. The sample shows roughly 580,000 distinct CDR3 sequences, 46% of them seen only once. The sequencing input was peripheral blood or thyroid tissue (not recorded which). These receptors were obtained from a woman between 18 and 29 years old with Graves' hyperthyroidism. CDR3s include the opening cysteine and the closing phenylalanine or tryptophan. D genes are given only for firm matches. The size entry is marked missing in some rows and otherwise reads once, few, many or a size class.

j_call d_call clone_size v_call cdr3_aa cdr3_nt
TRBJ1-6 TRBD1 - TRBV2 CASSNRDSSYNSPLHF TGTGCCAGCAGTAACCGGGACAGCTCCTATAATTCACCCCTCCACTTT
TRBJ1-2 TRBD1 many TRBV19 CARTGDYGYTF TGTGCCAGGACAGGGGACTATGGCTACACCTTC
TRBJ2-2 - - TRBV20-1 CSAPGTSTGELFF TGCAGTGCCCCCGGGACTTCGACCGGGGAGCTGTTTTTT
TRBJ1-1 TRBD1 - TRBV6-5 CASSYSKRDRGVGEAFF TGTGCCAGCAGTTACTCGAAGCGGGACAGGGGTGTCGGTGAAGCTTTCTTT
TRBJ2-5 TRBD2 - TRBV14 CASSQQGLVTVTQYF TGTGCCAGCAGCCAACAGGGACTAGTTACTGTGACCCAGTACTTC
TRBJ1-2 TRBD1 few TRBV7-9 CASSQLGTGGYTF TGCGCCAGCAGCCAGTTGGGGACAGGCGGCTACACCTTC
TRBJ2-7 TRBD2 few TRBV7-2 CASSPAGGSSYEQYF TGTGCCAGCAGCCCCGCGGGCGGGAGCTCCTACGAGCAGTACTTC
TRBJ1-1 - - TRBV19 CASSIPSTGGATEAFF TGTGCCAGTAGTATACCGTCGACGGGGGGAGCCACTGAAGCTTTCTTT
TRBJ1-1 - - TRBV25-1 CARDRAEAFF TGTGCTAGAGATAGGGCAGAAGCTTTCTTT
TRBJ2-7 TRBD2 - TRBV10-3 CASSLSQLAGGEQYF TGTGCCAGCAGTTTATCGCAACTAGCGGGAGGCGAGCAGTACTTC
TRBJ1-4 TRBD1 - TRBV25-1 CASRRTGREKLFF TGTGCCAGCAGGCGGACAGGGCGTGAAAAACTGTTTTTT
TRBJ2-7 TRBD2 few TRBV7-6 CASSQGPPTSGAYEQYF TGTGCCAGCAGCCAAGGTCCGCCTACTAGCGGGGCCTACGAGCAGTACTTC
TRBJ1-1 - many TRBV7-9 CASSPGEMNTEAFF TGTGCCAGCAGCCCAGGGGAGATGAACACTGAAGCTTTCTTT
TRBJ1-5 - many TRBV2 CASSDSTNQPQHF TGTGCCAGCAGTGACAGTACGAATCAGCCCCAGCATTTT
TRBJ1-2 TRBD1 many TRBV10-3 CAISESPGQDSNYGYTF TGTGCCATCAGTGAGTCACCGGGACAGGACTCTAACTATGGCTACACCTTC
TRBJ2-7 - - TRBV20-1 CSARDSGLPNYEQYF TGCAGTGCTAGAGATTCAGGACTACCCAACTACGAGCAGTACTTC
TRBJ1-3 - - TRBV20-1 CSAGRDGGNTIYF TGCAGTGCGGGGAGGGACGGCGGAAACACCATATATTTT
TRBJ1-3 - few TRBV7-9 CASSLEGGTGNTIYF TGTGCCAGCAGCTTAGAAGGAGGCACAGGAAACACCATATATTTT
TRBJ2-5 TRBD2 many TRBV10-3 CAISESIFGGRAETQYF TGTGCCATCAGTGAGTCGATTTTCGGCGGGAGGGCCGAGACCCAGTACTTC
TRBJ2-5 TRBD2 - TRBV7-8 CASSLVLAGGLGETQYF TGTGCCAGCAGCTTAGTACTAGCGGGAGGTTTAGGAGAGACCCAGTACTTC
TRBJ1-1 - - TRBV5-1 CASNKHLGDTEAFF TGCGCCAGCAACAAACACCTGGGGGACACTGAAGCTTTCTTT
TRBJ1-1 - many TRBV7-9 CASSLGVGTEAFF TGTGCCAGCAGCTTAGGAGTAGGCACTGAAGCTTTCTTT
TRBJ2-5 - - TRBV7-7 CASIPLETQYF TGTGCTAGCATCCCGTTGGAGACCCAGTACTTC
TRBJ1-2 - many TRBV6-5 CASSQGGPPGYTF TGTGCCAGCAGTCAAGGGGGACCACCTGGCTACACCTTC
TRBJ1-5 - few TRBV7-8 CASSLGGGRGDQPQHF TGTGCCAGCAGCTTAGGGGGAGGGAGGGGCGATCAGCCCCAGCATTTT